This T cell receptor (beta chain) was identified during a study of blood T cell repertoires in COVID-19. Overall study: Nucleic acid was either cDNA or gDNA, and it came from T cells, B-cell-depleted T cells, or PBMCs.

Per germline, CDR1 SGHAT and CDR2 FQDESV (reference sequence). CDR3 length: 14 amino acids. V was cut by 5 bases and J by 4 bases, with 11 bases left in between. TCRdb's copy holds only in-frame clones and misses some; the assay was immunoSEQ multiplex PCR. This sample has 100,000 to 150,000 clones; roughly 90% occur once, and the top ten carry about 4.7%. The sequence derives from a middle-aged man with acute or convalescent COVID-19. V and J are TRBV11-1 and TRBJ1-4; TRBD1 is a possible D gene (6 bases). The sample consisted of peripheral blood. The CDR3 DNA reads TGTGCCAGCAGCCCGGGACACCTTAATGAAAAACTGTTTTTT. Amino acids: CASSPGHLNEKLFF.